Below are 25 T cell receptor beta chains sequenced from a single sample in a study of OX40 agonist ivuxolimab in advanced cancers. Assay used: immunoSEQ multiplex PCR; TCRdb lists only in-frame clones, some missing. This sample carries tens of thousands of clones, around 89% of them seen once, and the ten largest clones take nearly 7.5%. The specimen was CD4+ or CD8+ T cells sorted from blood, collected in a trial of the OX40 agonist ivuxolimab. The receptors come from an adult with an advanced solid tumor such as melanoma, head and neck, liver or kidney cancer.

This clone was seen only a few times. The chain is built from TRBV7-3 and TRBJ2-3, with unresolved D. CDR1 SGHTA and CDR2 FQGTGA come from the germline V gene. The V end lost 4 bases, the J end lost 6 bases, and 11 bases lay between the germline ends. The CDR3 sequence is 13 residues long. This CDR3 reads CASSSLKQDTQYF. CDR3 nucleotide sequence: TGTGCCAGCAGCTCCTTGAAACAGGATACGCAGTATTTT.

The chain is built from TRBV27 and TRBJ2-1; 12 nucleotides align to TRBD2. This CDR3 has 18 residues. V was clipped by 4 bases and J by 8 bases; unmatched bases: 15. CDR1 is MNHEY, CDR2 SMNVEV, per germline (reference sequence). This CDR3 is CASSSALSTSGRWDEQFF. CDR3 in DNA: TGTGCCAGCAGTTCAGCGCTCTCGACTAGCGGGAGATGGGATGAGCAGTTCTTC.

The chain's CDR3 is CATVGTEPLKNTEAFF. CDR3 nucleotide sequence: TGTGCCACTGTCGGGACAGAGCCACTCAAGAACACTGAAGCTTTCTTT. The rearrangement joins TRBV10-3 to TRBJ1-1; 7 bases map to TRBD1. Per germline, CDR1 ENHRY and CDR2 SYGVKD. The V segment lost 10 bases and the J segment 1 base; nucleotides outside the gene matches: 15. The CDR3 is made up of 16 amino acids.

The rearrangement uses TRBV19 and TRBJ1-5; unclear D gene. The germline V and J ends were trimmed by 1 base and 4 bases, with 8 bases remaining between them. The CDR3 sequence is 14 residues long. In germline, CDR1 is LNHDA, CDR2 SQIVND (reference sequence). The CDR3 protein is CASSIAFANQPQHF. In DNA, the CDR3 is TGTGCCAGTAGTATAGCATTCGCAAATCAGCCCCAGCATTTT.

The genes are TRBV27 and TRBJ2-1; no clear D gene. Germline V lookup: CDR1 MNHEY, CDR2 SMNVEV (reference sequence). The CDR3 spans 15 residues. The V and J ends lost 5 bases and 1 base respectively, with 12 bases between them. CDR3 sequence: CASSPNSLSYNEQFF. CDR3 nucleotide sequence: TGTGCCAGCAGTCCCAATTCACTTTCCTACAATGAGCAGTTCTTC.

This clone was seen only once. The rearrangement uses TRBV19 and TRBJ1-5; maybe TRBD1 (5 bases). The CDR3 spans 15 residues. The V end was cut by 5 bases, the J end by 3 bases, with 14 bases between. From germline, CDR1 is LNHDA and CDR2 SQIVND (reference sequence). The CDR3 loop reads CASSVGGTFNQPQHF. The DNA for the CDR3 is TGTGCCAGTAGTGTTGGGGGGACCTTCAATCAGCCCCAGCATTTT.

The chain carries TRBV9 and TRBJ2-5, with 7 bases aligning to TRBD2. With V trimmed by 4 bases and J by 2 bases, 8 bases remained unmatched. This CDR3 comprises 15 residues. CDR1 SGDLS and CDR2 YYNGEE come from the germline V gene. The DNA of the CDR3 is TGTGCCAGCAGCCAGGGACTACTGGGACAAGAGACCCAGTACTTC. Translation: CASSQGLLGQETQYF.

This sequence joins TRBV25-1 and TRBJ1-1, with D possibly being TRBD1 (5 bases). Germline loops: CDR1 MGHDK, CDR2 SYGVNS. V lost 1 base, J lost 6 bases, and 6 bases lay in between. This CDR3 region has 12 residues. The CDR3 is CASSEWGPEAFF. CDR3 nucleotide sequence: TGTGCCAGCAGTGAATGGGGCCCTGAAGCTTTCTTT.

The chain is built from TRBV6-6 and TRBJ2-3; TRBD2 matches at 7 bases. The V and J ends lost 0 bases and 5 bases, in that order; junction bases with no gene match: 5. This CDR3 is 15 amino acids long. The V gene's germline CDR1 is MNHNY and CDR2 SVGAGI (reference sequence). The CDR3: CASSYSSVAGDTQYF. The CDR3 DNA sequence: TGTGCCAGCAGTTACTCGTCGGTAGCGGGAGATACGCAGTATTTT.

This chain connects TRBV6-1 to TRBJ2-7; 10 bases agree with TRBD2. Unmatched junction bases numbered 6, after V lost 3 bases and J lost 4 bases. The CDR3 covers 15 residues. Germline assignment: CDR1 MNHNS and CDR2 SASEGT. In nucleotides, the CDR3 is TGTGCCAGCAGTGAGCTTGGACTAGCGGTTTACGAGCAGTACTTC. Amino acid sequence: CASSELGLAVYEQYF.

This chain joins TRBV6-1 and TRBJ1-1; D ambiguous. The germline V gene has CDR1 MNHNS and CDR2 SASEGT. This CDR3 is built from 13 residues. Trimming removed 2 bases from V and 1 base from J, with 5 bases in between. In nucleotides, the CDR3 is TGTGCCAGCAGTGAAACAGAGAACACTGAAGCTTTCTTT. This codes for CASSETENTEAFF.

V is TRBV10-3 and J is TRBJ1-2; D is possibly TRBD1 (6 bases). This CDR3 spans 13 amino acids. Trimming shortened V by 5 bases and J by 8 bases, and 15 bases separated the two germline ends. Germline V CDR1 and CDR2: ENHRY, SYGVKD. CDR3 region: CAISLTGSYGYTF. In DNA, the CDR3 is TGTGCCATCAGTTTAACAGGGAGTTACGGCTACACCTTC.

The CDR3 DNA reads TGTGCCATCAGTGAGAGGACACACGAAGTGACTGAAGCTTTCTTT. Translation: CAISERTHEVTEAFF. This chain links TRBV10-3 with TRBJ1-1; D perhaps matches TRBD1 (5 bases). Germline loops: CDR1 ENHRY, CDR2 SYGVKD. This CDR3 is built from 15 residues. Trimming shortened V by 2 bases and J by 5 bases, and 15 bases separated the two germline ends.

This chain joins TRBV28 and TRBJ2-5; 7 bases fit TRBD2. Gene TRBJ2-7 matches the end of the DNA better, so the J call may be wrong. This CDR3 spans 13 amino acids. Per the germline V gene, CDR1 is MDHEN and CDR2 is SYDVKM. The CDR3 is CASRGGGEHEQYF. The CDR3 DNA reads as TGTGCCAGCAGGGGGGGAGGGGAGCACGAGCAGTACTTC.

The chain carries TRBV7-9 and TRBJ1-3; a possible D gene is TRBD1 (5 bases). Between the trimmed V and J ends, which lost 1 base and 4 bases, there was a span of 17 bases. This CDR3 has 17 residues. CDR1 and CDR2 (germline): SEHNR, FQNEAQ (reference sequence). CDR3 in DNA: TGTGCCAGCAGCTTAGTATGGCCTGGGACTCTCGGAAACACCATATATTTT. Residues: CASSLVWPGTLGNTIYF. Filled out from reference TRBV7-9 and TRBJ1-3, the complete variable domain reads DTGVSQNPRHKITKRGQNVTFRCDPISEHNRLYWYRQTLGQGPEFLTYFQNEAQLEKSRLLSDRFSAERPKGSFSTLEIQRTEQGDSAMYLCASSLVWPGTLGNTIYFGEGSWLTVV.

The chain links TRBV5-1 to TRBJ2-3; 8 bases match TRBD2. The junction had 12 bases not matched to a gene; V was cut back by 0 bases and J by 0 bases. Germline CDR1 is SGHRS and CDR2 is YFSETQ. This CDR3 has 19 amino acids. DNA of the CDR3: TGCGCCAGCAGCTTGGCCCCCCTAGCGGGCCCACTGAGCACAGATACGCAGTATTTT. It codes for CASSLAPLAGPLSTDTQYF. The full variable domain, with the rest looked up from reference TRBV5-1 and TRBJ2-3, is KAGVTQTPRYLIKTRGQQVTLSCSPISGHRSVSWYQQTPGQGLQFLFEYFSETQRNKGNFPGRFSGRQFSNSRSEMNVSTLELGDSALYLCASSLAPLAGPLSTDTQYFGPGTRLTVL.

The chain links TRBV27 to TRBJ1-2, with TRBD1 matching over 7 bases. This CDR3 is built from 12 residues. Germline V gene lookup returns CDR1 MNHEY and CDR2 SMNVEV (reference sequence). With 9 bases clipped from V and 4 bases from J, the junction kept 5 bases outside the gene matches. The CDR3 DNA reads TGTGCCAGTGGGCAGGGGGTCTATGGCTACACCTTC. It specifies CASGQGVYGYTF.

The chain employs TRBV5-1 and TRBJ1-4; unclear D gene. Trimming pared 0 bases from V and 4 bases from J, leaving 13 bases between. CDR1 is SGHRS and CDR2 is YFSETQ in the germline V gene. This CDR3 spans 16 amino acids. This CDR3 is CASSLGNAEINEKLFF. CDR3 coding DNA: TGCGCCAGCAGCTTGGGGAATGCGGAAATTAATGAAAAACTGTTTTTT.

This clone was seen only once. The chain is built from TRBV29-1 and TRBJ2-5; D uncertain. Germline V gene data show CDR1 as SQVTM and CDR2 as ANQGSEA. The length of the CDR3 is 12 residues. The V gene lost 6 bases and the J gene lost 5 bases, with 13 bases spanning the gap. The CDR3 bases are TGCAGCGTAGAACGGGCAGGTGAGACCCAGTACTTC. Encoded protein: CSVERAGETQYF.

This clone was seen a single time. The chain combines TRBV27 with TRBJ1-1, with 8 bases that match TRBD1. V lost 5 bases to trimming and J lost 3 bases; unmatched junction nucleotides: 2. This CDR3 has 13 residues. Germline values: CDR1 MNHEY, CDR2 SMNVEV (reference sequence). The CDR3 sequence: CASSADRDTEAFF. CDR3 DNA sequence: TGTGCCAGCAGTGCGGACAGGGACACTGAAGCTTTCTTT.

This chain joins TRBV21-1 and TRBJ2-1; whether TRBD2, the table's D call, matches the DNA was not checked. TRBV21-1 is assigned pseudogene status. This CDR3 region has 18 residues. The CDR3 sequence is CASSKVFPSGRVKNEQFF. The DNA for the CDR3 is TGTGCCAGCAGCAAAGTGTTTCCTAGCGGGAGAGTTAAGAATGAGCAGTTCTTC.

The chain employs TRBV5-1 and TRBJ2-2, with D uncertain. This CDR3 has 15 amino acids. Germline V gene lookup returns CDR1 SGHRS and CDR2 YFSETQ. With 0 bases removed from V and 3 bases from J, the gap between germline ends came to 9 bases. The CDR3 DNA reads TGCGCCAGCAGCTTGGACATCTCGGACACCGGGGAGCTGTTTTTT. Protein product: CASSLDISDTGELFF.

J is TRBJ2-5 and V is TRBV7-9; TRBD2 might be the D (5 bases). The J call is uncertain, as TRBJ2-7 better fits the DNA end. The CDR3 sequence is 17 residues long. From germline, CDR1 is SEHNR and CDR2 FQNEAQ (reference sequence). The CDR3 region has the DNA TGTGCCAGCAGCTTAGGTTATAGGGAGCAAGGGTCCTACGAGCAGTACTTC. It encodes CASSLGYREQGSYEQYF.

The chain has TRBV7-2 and TRBJ1-1; TRBD1 aligns across 8 bases. With V trimmed by 1 base and J by 7 bases, 5 bases remained unmatched. From germline, CDR1 is SGHTA and CDR2 FQGNSA. The CDR3 extends over 14 amino acids. CDR3 in DNA: TGTGCCAGCAGCTTAGGACAGGGGACTAGTGAAGCTTTCTTT. This translates into CASSLGQGTSEAFF. Looking up the rest from reference TRBV7-2 and TRBJ1-1 gives the full variable domain: GAGVSQSPSNKVTEKGKDVELRCDPISGHTALYWYRQSLGQGLEFLIYFQGNSAPDKSGLPSDRFSAERTGGSVSTLTIQRTQQEDSAVYLCASSLGQGTSEAFFGQGTRLTVV.

This chain uses TRBV28 with TRBJ2-6; 10 bases line up with TRBD1. Trimming cost V 2 bases and J 0 bases; bases outside gene matches: 1. This CDR3 spans 17 amino acids. The germline V gene has CDR1 MDHEN and CDR2 SYDVKM. This CDR3 reads CASSLGTGVSGANVLTF. CDR3 in DNA: TGTGCCAGCAGTTTAGGGACAGGGGTCTCTGGGGCCAACGTCCTGACTTTC.